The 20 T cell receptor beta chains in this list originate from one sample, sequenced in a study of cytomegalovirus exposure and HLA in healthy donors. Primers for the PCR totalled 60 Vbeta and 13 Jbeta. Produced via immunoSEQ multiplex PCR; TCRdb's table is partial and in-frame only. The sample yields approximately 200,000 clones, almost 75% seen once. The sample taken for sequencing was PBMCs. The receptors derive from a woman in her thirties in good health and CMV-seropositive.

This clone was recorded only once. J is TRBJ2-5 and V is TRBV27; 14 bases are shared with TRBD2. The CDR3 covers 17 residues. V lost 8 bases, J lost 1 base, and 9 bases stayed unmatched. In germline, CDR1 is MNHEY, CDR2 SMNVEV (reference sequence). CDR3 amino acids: CASRGFGLAGGQETQYF. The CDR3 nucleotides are TGTGCCAGCCGAGGCTTCGGACTAGCGGGAGGCCAAGAGACCCAGTACTTC.

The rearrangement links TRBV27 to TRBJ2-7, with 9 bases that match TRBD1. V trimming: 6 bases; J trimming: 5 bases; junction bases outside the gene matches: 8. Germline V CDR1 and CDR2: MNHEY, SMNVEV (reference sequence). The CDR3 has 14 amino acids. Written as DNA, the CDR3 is TGTGCCAGCAGGGGGACAGGGAAACTCCACGAGCAGTACTTC. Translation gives CASRGTGKLHEQYF.

The CDR3 DNA reads as TGCGCCAGCGGGGGGACTGGAAACACCATATATTTT. The encoded protein is CASGGTGNTIYF. The rearrangement uses TRBV10-1 and TRBJ1-3, with a possible D match to TRBD1 (5 bases). CDR3 length: 12 amino acids. CDR1 is WNHNN, CDR2 SYGVQD, per germline (reference sequence). Deletions cut 8 bases from V and 2 bases from J, with 7 bases between.

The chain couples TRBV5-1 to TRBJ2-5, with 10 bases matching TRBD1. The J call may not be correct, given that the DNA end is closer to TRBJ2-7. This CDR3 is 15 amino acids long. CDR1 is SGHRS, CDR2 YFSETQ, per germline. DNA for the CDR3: TGCGCCAGCAGCGGCCCGGGACAGGGGTCCTACGAGCAGTACTTC. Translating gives CASSGPGQGSYEQYF.

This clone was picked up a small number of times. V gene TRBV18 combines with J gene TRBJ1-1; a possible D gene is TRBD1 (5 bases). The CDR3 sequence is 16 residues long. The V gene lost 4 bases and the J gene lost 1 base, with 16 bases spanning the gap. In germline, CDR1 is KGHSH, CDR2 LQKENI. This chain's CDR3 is CASSLSWGGWNTEAFF. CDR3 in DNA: TGTGCCAGCTCACTTTCATGGGGGGGTTGGAACACTGAAGCTTTCTTT.

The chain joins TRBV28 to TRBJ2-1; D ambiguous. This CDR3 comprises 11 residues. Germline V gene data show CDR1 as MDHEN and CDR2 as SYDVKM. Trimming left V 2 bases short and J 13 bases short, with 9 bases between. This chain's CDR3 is CASSLGQAQFF. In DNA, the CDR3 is TGTGCCAGCAGTTTAGGGCAAGCCCAGTTCTTC.

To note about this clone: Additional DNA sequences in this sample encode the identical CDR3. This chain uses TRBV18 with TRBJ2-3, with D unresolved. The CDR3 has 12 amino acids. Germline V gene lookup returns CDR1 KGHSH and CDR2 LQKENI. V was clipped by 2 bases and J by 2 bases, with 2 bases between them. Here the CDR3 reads CASSPYTDTQYF. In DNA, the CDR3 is TGTGCCAGCTCACCATACACAGATACGCAGTATTTT.

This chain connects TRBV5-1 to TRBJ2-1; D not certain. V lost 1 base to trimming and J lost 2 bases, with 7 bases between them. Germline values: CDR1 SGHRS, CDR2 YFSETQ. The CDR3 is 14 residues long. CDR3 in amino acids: CASSLTPAYNEQFF. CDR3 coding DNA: TGCGCCAGCAGCTTGACGCCAGCCTACAATGAGCAGTTCTTC.

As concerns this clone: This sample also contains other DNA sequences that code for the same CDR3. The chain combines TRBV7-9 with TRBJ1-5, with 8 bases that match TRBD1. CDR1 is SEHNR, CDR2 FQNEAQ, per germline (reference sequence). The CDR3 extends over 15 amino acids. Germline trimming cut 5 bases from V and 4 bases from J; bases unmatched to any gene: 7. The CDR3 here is CASSLSGGGNQPQHF. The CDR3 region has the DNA TGTGCCAGCAGCCTCTCAGGGGGCGGTAATCAGCCCCAGCATTTT.

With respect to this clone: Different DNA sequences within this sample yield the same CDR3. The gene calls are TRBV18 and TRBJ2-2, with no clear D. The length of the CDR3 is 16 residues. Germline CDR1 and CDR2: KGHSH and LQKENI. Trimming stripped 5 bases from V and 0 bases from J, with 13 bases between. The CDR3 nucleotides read TGTGCCAGCTCATCCTCCAGCGACCCGAACACCGGGGAGCTGTTTTTT. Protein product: CASSSSSDPNTGELFF. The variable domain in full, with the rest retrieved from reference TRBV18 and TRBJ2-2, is NAGVMQNPRHLVRRRGQEARLRCSPMKGHSHVYWYRQLPEEGLKFMVYLQKENIIDESGMPKERFSAEFPKEGPSILRIQQVVRGDSAAYFCASSSSSDPNTGELFFGEGSRLTVL.

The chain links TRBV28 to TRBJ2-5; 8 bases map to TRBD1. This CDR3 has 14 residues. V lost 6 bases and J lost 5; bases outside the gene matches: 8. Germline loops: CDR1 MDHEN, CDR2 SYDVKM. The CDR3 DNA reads TGTGCCAGCAGGCTCAGGGGGCGTGGGGAGACCCAGTACTTC. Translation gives CASRLRGRGETQYF.

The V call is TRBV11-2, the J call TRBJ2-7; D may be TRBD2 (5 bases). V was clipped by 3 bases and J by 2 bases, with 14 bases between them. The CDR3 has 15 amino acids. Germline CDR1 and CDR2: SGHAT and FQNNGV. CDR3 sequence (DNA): TGTGCCAGCAGCTTGGTGACTCTGACTACCTACGAGCAGTACTTC. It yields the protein CASSLVTLTTYEQYF.

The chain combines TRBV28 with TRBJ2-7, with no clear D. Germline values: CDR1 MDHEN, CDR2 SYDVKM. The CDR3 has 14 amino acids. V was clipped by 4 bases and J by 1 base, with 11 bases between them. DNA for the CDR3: TGTGCCAGCAGTTCTACGGTGTCGTCCTACGAGCAGTACTTC. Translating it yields CASSSTVSSYEQYF.

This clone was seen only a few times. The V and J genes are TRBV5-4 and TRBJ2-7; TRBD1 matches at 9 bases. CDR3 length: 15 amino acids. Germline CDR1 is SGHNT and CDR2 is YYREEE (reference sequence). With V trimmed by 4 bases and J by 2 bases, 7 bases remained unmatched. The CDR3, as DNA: TGTGCCAGCAGCACGTACGACAGGGGGACCTACGAGCAGTACTTC. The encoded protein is CASSTYDRGTYEQYF.

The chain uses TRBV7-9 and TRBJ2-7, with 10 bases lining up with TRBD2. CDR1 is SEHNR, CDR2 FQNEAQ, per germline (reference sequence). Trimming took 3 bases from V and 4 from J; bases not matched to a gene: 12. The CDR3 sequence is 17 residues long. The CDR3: CASSLGLGLAGEYEQYF. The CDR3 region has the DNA TGTGCCAGCAGCTTGGGGCTCGGGCTAGCGGGAGAGTACGAGCAGTACTTC.

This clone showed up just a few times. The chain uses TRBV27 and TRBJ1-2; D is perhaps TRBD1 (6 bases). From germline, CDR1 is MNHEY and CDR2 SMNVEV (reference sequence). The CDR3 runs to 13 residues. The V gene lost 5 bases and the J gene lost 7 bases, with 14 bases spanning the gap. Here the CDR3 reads CASSPTHRAGYTF. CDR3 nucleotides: TGTGCCAGCAGTCCTACTCACAGGGCTGGCTACACCTTC.

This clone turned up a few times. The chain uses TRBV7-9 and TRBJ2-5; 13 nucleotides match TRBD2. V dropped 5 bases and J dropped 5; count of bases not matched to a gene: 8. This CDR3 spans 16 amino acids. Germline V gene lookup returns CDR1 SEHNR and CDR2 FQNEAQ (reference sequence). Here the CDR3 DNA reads TGTGCCAGCAGCGGCGGGACTAGCGGGAAGAGGGAGACCCAGTACTTC. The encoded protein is CASSGGTSGKRETQYF.

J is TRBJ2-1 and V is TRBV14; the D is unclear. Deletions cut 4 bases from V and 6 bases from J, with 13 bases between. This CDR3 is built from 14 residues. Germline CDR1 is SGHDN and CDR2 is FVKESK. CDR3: CASSPGSVTNEQFF. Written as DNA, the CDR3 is TGTGCCAGCAGCCCAGGCTCGGTAACCAATGAGCAGTTCTTC. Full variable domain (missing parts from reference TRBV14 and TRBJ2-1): EAGVTQFPSHSVIEKGQTVTLRCDPISGHDNLYWYRRVMGKEIKFLLHFVKESKQDESGMPNNRFLAERTGGTYSTLKVQPAELEDSGVYFCASSPGSVTNEQFFGPGTRLTVL.

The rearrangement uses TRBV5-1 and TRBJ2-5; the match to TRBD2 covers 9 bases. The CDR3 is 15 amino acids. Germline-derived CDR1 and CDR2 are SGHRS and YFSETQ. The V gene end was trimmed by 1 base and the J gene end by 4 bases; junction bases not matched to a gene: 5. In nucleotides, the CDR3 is TGCGCCAGCAGCTTGAGGCTAGCGGGAAGAGAGACCCAGTACTTC. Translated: CASSLRLAGRETQYF. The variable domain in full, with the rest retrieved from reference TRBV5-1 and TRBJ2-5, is KAGVTQTPRYLIKTRGQQVTLSCSPISGHRSVSWYQQTPGQGLQFLFEYFSETQRNKGNFPGRFSGRQFSNSRSEMNVSTLELGDSALYLCASSLRLAGRETQYFGPGTRLLVL.

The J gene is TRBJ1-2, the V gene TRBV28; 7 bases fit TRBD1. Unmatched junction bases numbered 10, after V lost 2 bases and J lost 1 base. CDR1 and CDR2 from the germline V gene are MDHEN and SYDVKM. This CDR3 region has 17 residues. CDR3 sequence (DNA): TGTGCCAGCAGTTTAAACCGGGACAGACCAAATAACTATGGCTACACCTTC. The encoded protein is CASSLNRDRPNNYGYTF.